These T cell receptor beta chains were read from a single sample in a study of T-cell reconstitution after alpha-beta-depleted transplantation in children. TCRdb re-derived calls from the PCR reads in MiXCR, one entry per CDR3 protein. Of 700,000 or so distinct CDR3 sequences listed, about an eighth are singletons. The input for sequencing was PBMCs, taken before TCRalphabeta/CD19-depleted stem cell transplant. The receptors derive from a girl aged 2-15 years with congenital amegakaryocytic thrombocytopenia, due to receive a stem cell transplant. The CDR3 runs from the conserved cysteine through the conserved F or W. D genes are given only for firm matches. The listing skips clone size in some rows; elsewhere it reads once, few, many or a size class.

size	V	length	J	D	CDR3	DNA
.	TRBV7-9	15	TRBJ2-7	.	CASSPHDGGFYEQYF	TGTGCCAGCAGCCCCCACGATGGCGGGTTTTACGAGCAGTACTTC
.	TRBV12-3/TRBV12-4	15	TRBJ2-4	.	CASSNYDAGKNIQYF	TGTGCCAGCAGTAATTACGACGCGGGCAAAAACATTCAGTACTTC
.	TRBV20-1	19	TRBJ2-6	TRBD1	CSAHYPGTATFSGANVLTF	TGCAGTGCCCACTACCCCGGGACAGCGACTTTCTCTGGGGCCAACGTCCTGACTTTC
.	TRBV28	12	TRBJ1-5	.	CATGTLNQPQHF	TGTGCCACCGGGACACTCAATCAGCCCCAGCATTTT
many	TRBV5-1	14	TRBJ2-2	.	CASSLTRNTGELFF	TGCGCCAGCAGCTTAACCCGGAACACCGGGGAGCTGTTTTTT
many	TRBV5-1	12	TRBJ1-3	.	CASSLEGNTIYF	TGCGCCAGCAGCTTGGAGGGAAACACCATATATTTT
many	TRBV29-1	14	TRBJ1-1	.	CSSWNAGRDTEAFF	TGCAGCTCCTGGAATGCAGGGAGAGACACTGAAGCTTTCTTT
many	TRBV20-1	18	TRBJ2-3	TRBD2	CSARMGLAGGPSFDTQYF	TGCAGTGCAAGAATGGGACTAGCGGGAGGGCCGTCTTTCGATACGCAGTATTTT
.	TRBV28	15	TRBJ2-3	.	CASSFGGRYTDTQYF	TGTGCCAGCAGTTTTGGGGGGAGGTACACAGATACGCAGTATTTT
.	TRBV3-1	17	TRBJ2-7	TRBD2	CASSQGTSGVTSYEQYF	TGTGCCAGCAGCCAAGGGACTAGCGGGGTCACATCTTACGAGCAGTACTTC
.	TRBV6-2/TRBV6-3	16	TRBJ2-5	.	CASSYSIGWGQETQYF	TGTGCCAGCAGTTACTCGATCGGCTGGGGCCAAGAGACCCAGTACTTC
many	TRBV5-1	12	TRBJ1-1	.	CAGSMVYTEAFF	TGCGCCGGATCCATGGTGTACACTGAAGCTTTCTTT
many	TRBV15	14	TRBJ2-1	.	CATSRDLTEGEQFF	TGTGCCACCAGCAGAGATCTGACTGAGGGAGAGCAGTTCTTC
few	TRBV3-1	16	TRBJ2-3	TRBD2	CASSQRGGRATDTQYF	TGTGCCAGCAGCCAAAGGGGAGGGAGAGCCACAGATACGCAGTATTTT
few	TRBV20-1	14	TRBJ2-1	TRBD2	CSARPGGPFDEQFF	TGCAGTGCTAGACCGGGAGGGCCCTTCGATGAGCAGTTCTTC
many	TRBV5-1	14	TRBJ2-1	TRBD2	CASSFSGRGNEQFF	TGCGCCAGCAGCTTTAGCGGGAGGGGGAATGAGCAGTTCTTC
.	TRBV19	13	TRBJ1-1	.	CASSRWGNTEAFF	TGTGCCAGTAGTCGCTGGGGGAACACTGAAGCTTTCTTT
many	TRBV20-1	14	TRBJ2-1	TRBD2	CSAKISGSYNEQFF	TGCAGTGCTAAGATTAGCGGGAGCTACAATGAGCAGTTCTTC
many	TRBV11-1	15	TRBJ1-1	.	CASSFLRQGNTEAFF	TGTGCCAGCAGCTTTTTGCGGCAGGGGAACACTGAAGCTTTCTTT
many	TRBV12-3/TRBV12-4	14	TRBJ2-1	.	CASSFAGSDNEQFF	TGTGCCAGCAGTTTCGCCGGGAGTGACAATGAGCAGTTCTTC
.	TRBV11-2	14	TRBJ2-1	.	CASSLFLSQNEQFF	TGTGCCAGCAGCTTATTCTTAAGCCAGAATGAGCAGTTCTTC
many	TRBV20-1	15	TRBJ2-6	.	CSARADPSGANVLTF	TGCAGTGCTAGAGCAGACCCCTCTGGGGCCAACGTCCTGACTTTC
few	TRBV19	14	TRBJ2-1	.	CASSSRGVRGEQFF	TGTGCCAGTAGTTCTAGGGGGGTCCGGGGGGAGCAGTTCTTC
few	TRBV5-1	13	TRBJ2-1	TRBD1	CASSFKGAAEQFF	TGCGCCAGCAGCTTTAAGGGGGCGGCTGAGCAGTTCTTC
few	TRBV28	15	TRBJ1-5	.	CASRDAQGIYQPQHF	TGTGCCAGCAGGGACGCACAGGGAATTTATCAGCCCCAGCATTTT
few	TRBV12-3/TRBV12-4	14	TRBJ2-7	.	CASSFDGGQYEQYF	TGTGCCAGCAGTTTTGACGGAGGGCAATACGAGCAGTACTTC
few	TRBV20-1	13	TRBJ2-1	TRBD1	CSARGQGYNEQFF	TGCAGTGCTAGGGGACAGGGATACAATGAGCAGTTCTTC
many	TRBV5-1	15	TRBJ2-1	TRBD2	CASSLGAGDINEQFF	TGCGCCAGCAGCTTGGGGGCGGGAGACATAAATGAGCAGTTCTTC
many	TRBV12-3/TRBV12-4	11	TRBJ1-2	.	CASSLARSYTF	TGTGCCAGCAGTTTAGCGCGGAGCTACACCTTC
many	TRBV7-9	16	TRBJ2-7	TRBD1	CASSSTGGLGSYEQYF	TGTGCCAGCAGCTCGACAGGGGGGCTTGGCTCCTACGAGCAGTACTTC
many	TRBV5-1	14	TRBJ1-1	.	CATLPLPGRTEAFF	TGCGCCACCCTTCCCCTCCCGGGGAGAACTGAAGCTTTCTTT
few	TRBV5-1	14	TRBJ1-1	.	CASSTGHTNTEAFF	TGCGCCAGCAGCACGGGACACACGAACACTGAAGCTTTCTTT
.	TRBV30	14	TRBJ2-7	TRBD2	CAWVPSGDSYEQYF	TGTGCCTGGGTTCCTAGCGGGGATTCCTACGAGCAGTACTTC
.	TRBV6-1	14	TRBJ1-2	.	CASSPRGEGNGYTF	TGTGCCAGCAGTCCCCGCGGGGAGGGGAATGGCTACACCTTC
.	TRBV20-1	14	TRBJ2-1	.	CSAREGRDYNEQFF	TGCAGTGCTAGAGAAGGACGCGACTACAATGAGCAGTTCTTC
many	TRBV20-1	14	TRBJ1-1	.	CSARAGALHTEAFF	TGCAGTGCTAGAGCGGGCGCCCTGCACACTGAAGCTTTCTTT